This section outlines one TCR beta chain sequence together with its context. This receptor's antigen is unknown. The sample holds no much larger clone one base away, and base qualities are not on file. The library relied on the immunoSEQ multiplex PCR assay. This immuneACCESS table, as held by TCRdb, lists in-frame sequences with V and J called but not all clones. Of the missing ones, under half trace to an unresolved V gene in checked studies; the others have no known cause. This sample has tens of thousands of clones in its table, and over 75% of those were observed once. The ten largest clones take up roughly 4.6% of the sample. The germline V gene gives CDR1 as KGHSH and CDR2 as LQKENI. The CDR3 holds 16 amino acids from the cysteine to the phenylalanine. Only the CDR3 part of the read is kept: 48 bases, read in frame from the first base. Trimming at the junction amounts to 3 bases on V and 2 bases on J, and the germline ends lie 16 bases apart.

This sample stems from a study of technical replicates of blood from a handful of donors (dated by TCRdb to 2015 to 2018). The sequence links TRBV18 to TRBJ1-2; a confident D gene designation cannot be given. Source material: PBMCs. This TCR derives from a human donor in good health. Some clones in this sample may be carry-over from other donors' samples. This receptor carries the CDR3 CASSPGSGFANYGYTF. The nucleotide sequence reads as follows: TGTGCCAGCTCACCGGGCTCCGGTTTCGCGAACTATGGCTACACCTTC.